This T cell receptor (beta chain) was captured by sequencing in a study of blood T cell repertoires in COVID-19. Donors were grouped by their self-reported clinical history. Assay used: immunoSEQ multiplex PCR; TCRdb lists only in-frame clones, some missing. The sample has approximately 220,000 clones, around 90% seen once; the top ten hold around 16%. This CDR3 contains 13 residues. Trimming shortened V by 9 bases and J by 8 bases, and 16 bases separated the two germline ends. The germline V gene has CDR1 LNHDA and CDR2 SQIVND (reference sequence). The receptor was isolated from a man aged 25 to 45 who had been exposed to COVID-19. Source material: PBMCs or T cells enriched from blood (not recorded which). The V call is TRBV19, the J call TRBJ1-4; TRBD1 is a possible D gene (5 bases). The CDR3, as DNA: TGTGCCAGCATAGGACGGGGGATAGAAAAACTGTTTTTT. This translates into CASIGRGIEKLFF.